The sequence of this T cell receptor (beta chain) was determined in a study of T cell repertoires in cytomegalovirus infection. Study-wide context: Carrying CMV and the relevant HLA type showed in public TCR beta signatures.

TCRdb reanalysed the reads using MiXCR and keeps one entry per CDR3 protein. The sample has just under 550,000 distinct CDR3 sequences, 26% seen once. For this clonotype: Its antigen remains unidentified.

V lost 4 bases and J 3 bases, leaving 15 bases between the germline ends. The CDR3 has 15 amino acids. Germline assignment: CDR1 KGHSH and CDR2 LQKENI. The study, taken as a whole, reports: Clonotype analysis showed dominance of the ex vivo response by HLA-C-restricted CMV-specific TCR beta clonotypes. There were carriers of CMV plus the relevant HLA, and cumulative public TCR beta family frequency identified them.

Sequenced: PBMCs. The sequence came from a human donor in good health (CMV status not recorded). Some clones in this sample may be carry-over from other donors' samples. V is TRBV18 and J is TRBJ1-1; a weak D match, TRBD1 (6 bases). The CDR3 here is CASSRSQGKDTEAFF. The CDR3 coding sequence is TGTGCCAGCTCACGAAGCCAGGGGAAGGACACTGAAGCTTTCTTT.